This TCR beta chain is drawn from a study of CD8 T cells in Susac syndrome. General study points: Individuals included in the TCR sequencing and HLA analysis were acknowledged by the study to be relatively few in number.

Random hexamers served to reverse transcribe roughly 0.5 to 1 ug RNA. The method of amplification for TCR beta CDR3 was immunoSEQ multiplex PCR, covering 54 Vbeta and 13 Jbeta. Each CDR3 protein is one row after TCRdb ran MiXCR on the immunoSEQ multiplex PCR reads. The sample includes around 300,000 distinct CDR3 sequences, 89% of them seen just once. To note about this clonotype: What it recognizes is unknown.

V was pared by 3 bases and J by 6 bases, with 15 bases between. This CDR3 has 14 residues. Germline V gene data show CDR1 as DFQATT and CDR2 as SNEGSKA (reference sequence). The chain employs TRBV20-1 and TRBJ2-1; unclear D gene. Source material: CD8+ T cells from PBMCs. The receptor comes from a human donor with multiple sclerosis. Here the CDR3 DNA reads TGCAGTGCTAGGGCCCTAGTTACGGGCAATGAGCAGTTCTTC. It specifies CSARALVTGNEQFF.